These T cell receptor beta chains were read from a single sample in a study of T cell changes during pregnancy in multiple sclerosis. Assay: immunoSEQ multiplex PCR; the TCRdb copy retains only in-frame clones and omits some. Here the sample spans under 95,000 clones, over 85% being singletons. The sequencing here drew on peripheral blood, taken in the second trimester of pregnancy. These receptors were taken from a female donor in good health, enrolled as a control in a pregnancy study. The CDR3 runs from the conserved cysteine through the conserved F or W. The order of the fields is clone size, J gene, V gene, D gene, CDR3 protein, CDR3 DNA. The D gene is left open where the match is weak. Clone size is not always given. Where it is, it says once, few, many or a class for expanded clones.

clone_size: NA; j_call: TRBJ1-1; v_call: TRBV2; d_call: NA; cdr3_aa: CASSEETGLEAFF; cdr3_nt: TGTGCCAGCAGTGAGGAGACAGGCCTTGAGGCTTTCTTT
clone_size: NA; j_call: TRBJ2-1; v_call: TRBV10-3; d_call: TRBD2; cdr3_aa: CATGTSGGQNEQFF; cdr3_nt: TGTGCCACAGGGACTAGCGGAGGACAGAATGAGCAGTTCTTC
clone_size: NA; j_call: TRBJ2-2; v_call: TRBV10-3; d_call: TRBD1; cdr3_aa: CAISKDRPNTGELFF; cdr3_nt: TGTGCCATCAGTAAGGACAGGCCGAACACCGGGGAGCTGTTTTTT
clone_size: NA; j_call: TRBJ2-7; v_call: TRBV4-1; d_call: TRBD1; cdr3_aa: CASSRQGGYEQYF; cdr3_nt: TGCGCCAGCAGCCGACAGGGGGGATACGAGCAGTACTTC
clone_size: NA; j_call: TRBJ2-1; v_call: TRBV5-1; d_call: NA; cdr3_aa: CASSLATGNTYNEQFF; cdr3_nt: TGCGCCAGCAGCTTGGCTACAGGGAACACCTACAATGAGCAGTTCTTC
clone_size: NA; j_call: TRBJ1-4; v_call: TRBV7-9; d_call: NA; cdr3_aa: CASSLVREKLFF; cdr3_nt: TGTGCCAGCAGCTTAGTACGGGAAAAACTGTTTTTT
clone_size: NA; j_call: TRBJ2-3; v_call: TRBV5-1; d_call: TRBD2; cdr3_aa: CASSRIAGETQYF; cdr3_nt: TGCGCCAGCAGCAGAATAGCGGGAGAAACGCAGTATTTT
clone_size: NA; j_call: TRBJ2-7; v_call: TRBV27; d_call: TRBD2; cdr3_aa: CASSLQGLPEGEQYF; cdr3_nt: TGTGCCAGCAGTCTCCAGGGACTACCTGAAGGGGAGCAGTACTTC
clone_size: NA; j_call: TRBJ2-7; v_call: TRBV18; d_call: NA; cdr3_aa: CASSQSGGREQYF; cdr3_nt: TGTGCCAGCTCACAAAGTGGAGGGCGCGAGCAGTACTTC
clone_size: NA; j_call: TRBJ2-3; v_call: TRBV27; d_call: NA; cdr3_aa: CASSLGAAGTDTQYF; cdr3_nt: TGTGCCAGCAGTTTAGGGGCGGCGGGCACAGATACGCAGTATTTT
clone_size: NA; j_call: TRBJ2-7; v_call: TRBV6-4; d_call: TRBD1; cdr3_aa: CASSDSHRGASYEQYF; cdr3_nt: TGTGCCAGCAGTGACTCGCACAGGGGTGCTTCCTACGAGCAGTACTTC
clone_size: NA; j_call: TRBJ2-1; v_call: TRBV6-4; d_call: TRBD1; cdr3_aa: CASNGTGGLPEQFF; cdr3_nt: TGTGCCAGCAACGGGACAGGGGGGTTGCCTGAGCAGTTCTTC
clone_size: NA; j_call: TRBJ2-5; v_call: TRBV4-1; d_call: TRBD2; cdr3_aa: CASSHGRLAGPPETQYF; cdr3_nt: TGCGCCAGCAGCCATGGACGACTAGCGGGGCCCCCTGAGACCCAGTACTTC
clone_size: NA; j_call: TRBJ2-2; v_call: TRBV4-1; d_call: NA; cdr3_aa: CASSQDSGSTGELFF; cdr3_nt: TGCGCCAGCAGCCAAGATTCCGGTTCCACCGGGGAGCTGTTTTTT
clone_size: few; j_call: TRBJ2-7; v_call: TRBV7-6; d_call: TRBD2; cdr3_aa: CASSLASGSMNYEQYF; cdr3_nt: TGTGCCAGCAGCTTAGCGAGCGGGAGTATGAACTACGAGCAGTACTTC
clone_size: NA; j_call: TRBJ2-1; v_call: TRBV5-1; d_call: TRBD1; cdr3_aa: CASSLGTGRGYNEQFF; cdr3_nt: TGCGCCAGCAGCCTAGGGACAGGGAGGGGGTACAATGAGCAGTTCTTC
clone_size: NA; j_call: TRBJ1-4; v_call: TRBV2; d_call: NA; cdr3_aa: CASSIRNEKLFF; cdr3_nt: TGTGCCAGCAGTATCAGGAATGAAAAACTGTTTTTT
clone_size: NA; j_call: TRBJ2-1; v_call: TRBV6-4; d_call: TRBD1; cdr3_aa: CASSETGVKNEQFF; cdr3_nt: TGTGCCAGCAGTGAAACAGGGGTCAAGAATGAGCAGTTCTTC
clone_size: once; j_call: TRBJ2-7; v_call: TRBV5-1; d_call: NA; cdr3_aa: CASSPTPTGEQYF; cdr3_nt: TGCGCCAGCAGCCCCACCCCGACGGGAGAGCAGTACTTC
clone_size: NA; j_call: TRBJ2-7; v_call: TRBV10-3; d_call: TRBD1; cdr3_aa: CAISEDRDTYEQYF; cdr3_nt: TGTGCCATCAGTGAAGACAGGGACACCTACGAGCAGTACTTC
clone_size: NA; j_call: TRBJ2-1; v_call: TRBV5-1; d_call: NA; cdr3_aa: CASTDSGSYNEQFF; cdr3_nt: TGCGCCAGCACCGATAGCGGCTCCTACAATGAGCAGTTCTTC
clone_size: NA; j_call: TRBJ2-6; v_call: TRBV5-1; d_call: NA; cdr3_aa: CASSGTGTQLSGANVLTF; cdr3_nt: TGCGCCAGCAGCGGGACCGGGACACAGCTCTCTGGGGCCAACGTCCTGACTTTC
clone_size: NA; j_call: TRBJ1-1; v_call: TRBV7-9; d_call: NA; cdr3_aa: CASSFATMNTEAFF; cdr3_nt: TGTGCCAGCAGCTTCGCGACTATGAACACTGAAGCTTTCTTT
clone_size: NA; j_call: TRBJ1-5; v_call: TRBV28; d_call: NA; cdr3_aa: CASKGTSQPQHF; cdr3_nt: TGTGCCAGCAAAGGGACATCTCAGCCCCAGCATTTT
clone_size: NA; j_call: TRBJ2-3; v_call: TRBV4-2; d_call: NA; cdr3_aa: CASSLWGRSTQYF; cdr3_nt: TGTGCCAGCAGTTTATGGGGGCGGAGTACGCAGTATTTT
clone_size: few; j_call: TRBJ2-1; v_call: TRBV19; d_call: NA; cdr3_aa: CASSIGLSPKQFF; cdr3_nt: TGTGCCAGTAGTATAGGACTCAGCCCCAAGCAGTTCTTC
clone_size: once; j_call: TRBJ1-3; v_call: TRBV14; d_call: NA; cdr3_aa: CASSQGSGGGNTIYF; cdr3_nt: TGTGCCAGCAGCCAGGGATCAGGAGGCGGAAACACCATATATTTT
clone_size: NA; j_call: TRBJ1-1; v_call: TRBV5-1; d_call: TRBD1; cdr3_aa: CASSLDGTGLMNTEAFF; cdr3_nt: TGCGCCAGCAGCTTGGACGGGACAGGCCTCATGAACACTGAAGCTTTCTTT
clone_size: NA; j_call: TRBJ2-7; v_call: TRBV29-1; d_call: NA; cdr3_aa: CSVVAGSLEQYF; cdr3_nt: TGCAGCGTTGTTGCAGGTTCCCTCGAGCAGTACTTC